The 20 T cell receptor beta chains below come from one sample, sequenced in a study of blood T cell repertoires in COVID-19. Here immunoSEQ multiplex PCR was the method, and the copy in TCRdb shows in-frame clones only, minus some. Of almost 70,000 clones in the sample, roughly 79% were seen once. The sample was peripheral blood. The receptors derive from a human donor in a cohort sampled during active COVID-19.

The V call is TRBV18, the J call TRBJ2-1; 7 bases map to TRBD1. Germline lookup yields CDR1 KGHSH and CDR2 LQKENI. This CDR3 spans 15 amino acids. Germline trimming cut 6 bases from V and 4 bases from J; bases unmatched to any gene: 9. The CDR3: CASSQGDGVYNEQFF. The CDR3 bases are TGTGCCAGCTCTCAGGGGGACGGAGTTTACAATGAGCAGTTCTTC.

The chain is built from TRBV5-8 and TRBJ2-5, with 12 bases that match TRBD1. J lost 5 bases, V lost 2 bases, and 10 bases had no gene match. Germline CDR1 reads SGHTS; CDR2 reads YDEGEE. The CDR3 length is 17 residues. The CDR3 here is CASSFHAGTGGRETQYF. The CDR3 DNA reads as TGTGCCAGCAGCTTCCACGCCGGGACAGGGGGCCGGGAGACCCAGTACTTC.

This chain uses TRBV28 with TRBJ1-2; TRBD1 is a possible D gene (6 bases). In germline, CDR1 is MDHEN, CDR2 SYDVKM. V dropped 10 bases and J dropped 0 bases, with 15 bases sitting between them. The CDR3 totals 14 residues. The chain's CDR3 is CAIGGALSNYGYTF. CDR3 coding DNA: TGTGCCATTGGGGGGGCCCTGTCTAACTATGGCTACACCTTC.

The V call is TRBV6-5, the J call TRBJ2-7; D is possibly TRBD2 (6 bases). The CDR3 extends over 15 amino acids. Germline loops: CDR1 MNHEY, CDR2 SVGAGI. Trimming stripped 2 bases from V and 3 bases from J, with 14 bases between. CDR3 amino acids: CASSYQTGGNYEQYF. For the CDR3, the DNA is TGTGCCAGCAGTTACCAGACCGGCGGGAACTACGAGCAGTACTTC.

The rearrangement uses TRBV5-1 and TRBJ2-7; D perhaps matches TRBD2 (6 bases). This CDR3 contains 14 residues. The V gene lost 3 bases and the J gene lost 11 bases, with 21 bases spanning the gap. The V gene's germline CDR1 is SGHRS and CDR2 YFSETQ. The DNA for the CDR3 is TGCGCCAGCAGCTCGGGGTCGGAGGGAGCCCTTGAGTACTTC. It encodes CASSSGSEGALEYF. Full variable domain (outside the CDR3, taken from reference TRBV5-1 and TRBJ2-7): KAGVTQTPRYLIKTRGQQVTLSCSPISGHRSVSWYQQTPGQGLQFLFEYFSETQRNKGNFPGRFSGRQFSNSRSEMNVSTLELGDSALYLCASSSGSEGALEYFGPGTRLTVT.

The chain carries TRBV14 and TRBJ2-1; TRBD2 matches at 7 bases. There are 14 residues in the CDR3. Trimming removed 5 bases from V and 4 bases from J; junction bases left unmatched: 5. Germline loops: CDR1 SGHDN, CDR2 FVKESK. CDR3 bases: TGTGCCAGCAGCGTCCTAGCGGATTACAATGAGCAGTTCTTC. This codes for CASSVLADYNEQFF.

This rearrangement joins TRBV20-1 to TRBJ2-7; D unresolved. CDR3 length equals 10 residues. The germline V gene has CDR1 DFQATT and CDR2 SNEGSKA (reference sequence). V was pared by 5 bases and J by 3 bases, with 5 bases between. This CDR3 is CSAGSYEQYF. CDR3 bases: TGCAGTGCTGGTAGCTACGAGCAGTACTTC.

Only one count was recorded for this clone. The rearrangement links TRBV7-8 to TRBJ1-1; TRBD1 agrees at 12 bases. Germline lookup yields CDR1 SGHVS and CDR2 FQNEAQ. Trimming took 5 bases from V and 11 from J; bases not matched to a gene: 15. This CDR3 is 16 amino acids long. The CDR3 loop reads CASSPGTGGARGRAFF. The CDR3 DNA reads TGTGCCAGCAGCCCGGGGACAGGGGGCGCGAGGGGTCGGGCTTTCTTT.

V gene TRBV19 combines with J gene TRBJ1-1; 7 bases line up with TRBD1. Germline V gene lookup returns CDR1 LNHDA and CDR2 SQIVND (reference sequence). After removal of 3 bases from V and 1 base from J, the junction contained 2 bases not matched to a gene. CDR3 length equals 14 residues. The CDR3 coding sequence is TGTGCCAGTAGTATGAGACAGGGGAACACTGAAGCTTTCTTT. The encoded protein is CASSMRQGNTEAFF.

V is TRBV7-2 and J is TRBJ2-5; 9 nucleotides match TRBD2. Germline V gives CDR1 SGHTA, CDR2 FQGNSA. The V and J ends lost 4 bases and 4 bases, in that order; junction bases with no gene match: 4. The CDR3 extends over 14 amino acids. In DNA, the CDR3 is TGTGCCAGCAGCTCGAGGACTAGCGTAGAGACCCAGTACTTC. Its protein is CASSSRTSVETQYF.

V and J are TRBV23-1 and TRBJ1-5; TRBD1 aligns across 7 bases. TRBV23-1 is classed as an ORF, of uncertain function. The junction had 6 bases not matched to a gene; V was cut back by 1 base and J by 0 bases. There are 17 residues in the CDR3. CDR3 in DNA: TGCGCCAGCAGTCAATTCCCAGGGGACAGTAGCAATCAGCCCCAGCATTTT. It translates to CASSQFPGDSSNQPQHF.

V and J are TRBV4-1 and TRBJ2-7; D is unclear. The CDR3 sequence is 15 residues long. The V and J ends lost 0 bases and 1 base respectively, with 10 bases between them. CDR1 MGHRA and CDR2 YSYEKL come from the germline V gene. CDR3 amino acids: CASSQDWQTSYEQYF. The CDR3 coding sequence is TGCGCCAGCAGCCAAGATTGGCAGACTTCCTACGAGCAGTACTTC.

The sample holds one count of this clone. The V gene is TRBV6-5, the J gene TRBJ2-4, with 10 bases identical to TRBD2. Germline CDR1 reads MNHEY; CDR2 reads SVGAGI. After removal of 6 bases from V and 8 bases from J, the junction contained 10 bases not matched to a gene. The CDR3 contains 15 residues. The CDR3 DNA follows: TGTGCCAGCAGGGCTTATAGCGGGGGGTCTGACATTCAGTACTTC. This gives the protein CASRAYSGGSDIQYF.

This clone has more than one count but fewer than ten. The chain joins TRBV7-2 to TRBJ2-3; 12 bases map to TRBD2. From germline, CDR1 is SGHTA and CDR2 FQGNSA. The CDR3 consists of 18 residues. J was trimmed by 5 bases and V by 5 bases; bases with no gene match: 14. The CDR3 protein is CASSPWRTSGTRKDTQYF. CDR3 coding DNA: TGTGCCAGCAGCCCCTGGCGGACTAGCGGGACGAGGAAAGATACGCAGTATTTT.

The V call is TRBV3-1 (or the pseudogene TRBV3-2), the J call TRBJ2-7; D is uncertain. This CDR3 region has 15 residues. CDR1 and CDR2 (germline): LGHDT, YNNKEL (reference sequence). With 0 bases removed from V and 0 bases from J, the gap between germline ends came to 9 bases. DNA of the CDR3: TGTGCCAGCAGCCAAGAAAGTCTGAGCTCCTACGAGCAGTACTTC. Amino acid sequence: CASSQESLSSYEQYF.

The chain has TRBV7-9 and TRBJ1-3; D might be TRBD1 (5 bases). The CDR3 contains 17 residues. Trimming left V 2 bases short and J 4 bases short, with 18 bases between. Germline CDR1 and CDR2: SEHNR and FQNEAQ (reference sequence). The CDR3 bases are TGTGCCAGCAGCTTATTCGGCGCGGGACCTAAAGGAAACACCATATATTTT. Residues: CASSLFGAGPKGNTIYF.

The J gene is TRBJ1-2, the V gene TRBV6-5; 7 bases align to TRBD1. Germline V gene data show CDR1 as MNHEY and CDR2 as SVGAGI. Trimming removed 6 bases from V and 2 bases from J; junction bases left unmatched: 0. The CDR3 runs to 12 residues. The CDR3 DNA reads TGTGCCAGCAGGACAGGGAACTATGGCTACACCTTC. Its translation is CASRTGNYGYTF.

The rearrangement links TRBV7-2 to TRBJ1-4; D is unresolved. From germline, CDR1 is SGHTA and CDR2 FQGNSA. V was trimmed by 8 bases and J by 8 bases, leaving 15 bases between them. CDR3 length equals 13 residues. Here the CDR3 reads CASALVQREKLFF. Written as DNA, the CDR3 is TGTGCCAGCGCCCTAGTGCAGCGCGAAAAACTGTTTTTT.

The chain recombines TRBV30 with TRBJ2-5; maybe TRBD1 (6 bases). Germline values: CDR1 GTSNPN, CDR2 SVGIG (reference sequence). Trimming shortened V by 1 base and J by 1 base, and 13 bases separated the two germline ends. The CDR3 is made up of 15 amino acids. CDR3 residues: CAWSARTALQETQYF. Here the CDR3 DNA reads TGTGCCTGGAGTGCCAGGACAGCCCTCCAAGAGACCCAGTACTTC.

This chain joins TRBV5-1 and TRBJ2-1, with a tentative D call TRBD1 (5 bases). The germline V gene encodes CDR1 SGHRS and CDR2 YFSETQ. V shed 7 bases and J shed 5 bases, with 16 bases lying between them. The length of the CDR3 is 14 residues. CDR3: CASLGQGFNNEQFF. The CDR3 region has the DNA TGCGCCAGCTTGGGGCAGGGATTCAACAATGAGCAGTTCTTC. Using reference TRBV5-1 and TRBJ2-1 for the parts outside the CDR3, the full variable domain is KAGVTQTPRYLIKTRGQQVTLSCSPISGHRSVSWYQQTPGQGLQFLFEYFSETQRNKGNFPGRFSGRQFSNSRSEMNVSTLELGDSALYLCASLGQGFNNEQFFGPGTRLTVL.